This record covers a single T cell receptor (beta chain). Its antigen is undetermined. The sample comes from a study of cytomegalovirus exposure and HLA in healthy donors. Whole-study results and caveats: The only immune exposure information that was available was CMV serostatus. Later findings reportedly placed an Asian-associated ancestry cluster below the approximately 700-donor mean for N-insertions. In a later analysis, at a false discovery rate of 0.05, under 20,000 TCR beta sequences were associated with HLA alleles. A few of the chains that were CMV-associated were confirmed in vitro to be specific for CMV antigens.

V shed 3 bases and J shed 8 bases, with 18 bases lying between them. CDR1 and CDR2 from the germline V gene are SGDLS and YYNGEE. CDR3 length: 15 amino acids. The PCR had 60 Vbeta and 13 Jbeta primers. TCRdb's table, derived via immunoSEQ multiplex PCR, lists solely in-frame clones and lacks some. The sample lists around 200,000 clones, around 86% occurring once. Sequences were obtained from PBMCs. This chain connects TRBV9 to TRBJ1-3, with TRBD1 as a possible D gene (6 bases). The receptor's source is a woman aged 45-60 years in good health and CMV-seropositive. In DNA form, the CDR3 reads TGTGCCAGCAGCGCCCATCAACAGGGTGGGTACACCATATATTTT. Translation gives CASSAHQQGGYTIYF.